The clone carrying this TCR beta chain was found many times. Trimming took 4 bases from V and 4 from J; bases not matched to a gene: 5. The CDR3 runs to 14 residues. From germline, CDR1 is MNHEY and CDR2 SVGAGI. The sample originates from a study of cytomegalovirus exposure and HLA in healthy donors. Study at large: A preliminary data release comprised 70 million to 95 million unique TCRs obtained from HLA-typed donors.

Use of 60 Vbeta and 13 Jbeta primers characterized the PCR. Assay: immunoSEQ multiplex PCR; the TCRdb copy retains only in-frame clones and omits some. The sample consists of fewer than 250,000 clones, 70% to 90% of them appearing once. The rearrangement joins TRBV6-5 to TRBJ1-1; TRBD1 agrees at 8 bases. This sequence was found in a man aged 25-45 years in good health and CMV-seronegative. The source material was PBMCs. The CDR3 bases are TGTGCCAGCAGTTCAGGACAGGGAGGCACTGAAGCTTTCTTT. Translating gives CASSSGQGGTEAFF.